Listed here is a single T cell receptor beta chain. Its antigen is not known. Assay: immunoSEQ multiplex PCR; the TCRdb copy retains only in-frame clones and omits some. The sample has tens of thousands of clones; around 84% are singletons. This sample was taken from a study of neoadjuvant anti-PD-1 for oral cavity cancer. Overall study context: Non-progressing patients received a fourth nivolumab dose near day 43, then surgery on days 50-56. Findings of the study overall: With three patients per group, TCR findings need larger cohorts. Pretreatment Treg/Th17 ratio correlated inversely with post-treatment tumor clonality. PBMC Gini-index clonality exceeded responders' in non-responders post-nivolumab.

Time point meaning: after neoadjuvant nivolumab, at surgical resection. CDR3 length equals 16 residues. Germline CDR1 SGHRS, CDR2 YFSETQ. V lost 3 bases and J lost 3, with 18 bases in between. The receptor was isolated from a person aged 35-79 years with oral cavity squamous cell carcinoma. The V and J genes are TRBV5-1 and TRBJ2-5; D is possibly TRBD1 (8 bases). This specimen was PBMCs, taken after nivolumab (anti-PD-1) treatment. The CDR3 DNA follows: TGCGCCAGCAGCTCCCAACAGGGGGGGAACAAAGAGACCCAGTACTTC. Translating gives CASSSQQGGNKETQYF.